This T cell receptor beta chain was sequenced during a study of cytomegalovirus exposure and HLA in healthy donors. Study-wide results and limits: The study listed around 150 cytomegalovirus-associated TCR beta chains. The study found most TCR sequences rare, yet found some public TCRs in many donors. Reports showed the classifier diagnosing cytomegalovirus status with high specificity and sensitivity.

A multiplex PCR was run with 60 Vbeta primers and 13 Jbeta primers. The table came from immunoSEQ multiplex PCR; TCRdb's copy has only in-frame clones and leaves some out. The sample contains 150,000 to 200,000 clones, roughly 76% of which appear only once. In the case of this clone: Its antigen is not identified.

This receptor was identified in a woman aged 18 to 35 in good health and CMV-seropositive. Sequenced input: PBMCs.

The CDR3 DNA follows: TGTGCCTGGAGGGCACAGGGTTTAGCCTACGAGCAGTACTTC. This codes for CAWRAQGLAYEQYF. The chain is built from TRBV30 and TRBJ2-7; D is possibly TRBD1 (6 bases). The V gene lost 3 bases and the J gene lost 2 bases, with 14 bases spanning the gap. This CDR3 spans 14 amino acids. Germline V gives CDR1 GTSNPN, CDR2 SVGIG (reference sequence).